This T cell receptor beta chain was sequenced for a study of blood T cell repertoires in COVID-19. V lost 1 base and J 7 bases, leaving 17 bases between the germline ends. The CDR3 sequence is 15 residues long. Germline V gives CDR1 SGHTS, CDR2 YDEGEE. TCRdb keeps only in-frame clones here, not all; method: immunoSEQ multiplex PCR. The sample lists about 130,000 clones, roughly 88% occurring once. The sample consisted of PBMCs or T cells enriched from blood (not recorded which). The V gene is TRBV5-8, the J gene TRBJ1-1; possible D gene TRBD1, 6 bases. This clonotype was sampled from a man in his forties or fifties who had recovered from COVID-19. CDR3 residues: CASSLRISGGHEAFF. DNA of the CDR3: TGTGCCAGCAGCTTGAGGATCTCTGGGGGCCATGAAGCTTTCTTT.